This TCR beta chain was captured by sequencing in a study of CD8+CD57+ T cells in acquired aplastic anemia. Overall study findings and caveats: Patients and controls shared approximately 30 CD8+ CDR3 sequences. CD8+ Simpson's diversity showed no significant patient-control difference.

Germline-derived CDR1 and CDR2 are SGHDT and YYEEEE. This CDR3 has 16 residues. With 3 bases clipped from V and 2 bases from J, the junction kept 7 bases outside the gene matches. Details on this clonotype: Its antigen is not identified.

Previously, flow cytometry had revealed CD8+CD57+ cell expansion in the patients chosen for sequencing. Patients were untreated when blood was sampled. Both TCR beta VDJ combination and CDR3 sequence profiling were carried out. Genomic DNA was the template for this profiling. MiXCR, run by TCRdb on the reads, gives a single entry per CDR3 protein. The sample shows fewer than 250,000 distinct CDR3 sequences, about half of them seen only once. Sequences were obtained from sorted CD4+, CD8+, or CD8+CD57+ T cells (not recorded which) from PBMCs. V and J are TRBV5-6 and TRBJ2-3; 9 nucleotides agree with TRBD1. The sequence derives from a human donor with aplastic anemia. This CDR3 reads CASSSTTGGNTDTQYF. The CDR3 DNA follows: TGTGCCAGCAGCTCAACGACAGGGGGAAACACAGATACGCAGTATTTT. Filled out from reference TRBV5-6 and TRBJ2-3, the complete variable domain reads DAGVTQSPTHLIKTRGQQVTLRCSPKSGHDTVSWYQQALGQGPQFIFQYYEEEERQRGNFPDRFSGHQFPNYSSELNVNALLLGDSALYLCASSSTTGGNTDTQYFGPGTRLTVL.